These 23 T cell receptor beta chains came from one sample sequenced in a study of molecular identifiers for immune sequencing clone quantification. One entry per CDR3 protein results from TCRdb running MiXCR on the PCR reads. In the table there are approximately 630,000 distinct CDR3 sequences, about 25% of which are singletons. The sequenced sample was naive CD8+ T cells from blood, with Jurkat cell RNA spiked in. Subset specified: FACS-sorted CD8+CD4-CCR7+CD45RA+ naive T cells. Receptor source: a human donor in good health. Some libraries in this study had Jurkat cell RNA spiked in.

The rearrangement links TRBV14 to TRBJ2-3; 7 nucleotides align to TRBD2. J gave up 2 bases and V 5 bases, and 10 bases lay outside the gene matches. The CDR3 extends over 16 amino acids. Germline V gene sequence: CDR1 SGHDN, CDR2 FVKESK. CDR3 coding DNA: TGTGCCAGCAGCACCCAAGGGAGGGCGATCACAGATACGCAGTATTTT. Residues: CASSTQGRAITDTQYF.

A note on this clonotype: One junction end does not reproduce the germline sequence, and a read error may be involved. The V call is TRBV11-3, the J call TRBJ1-1; possibly TRBD1 for D (5 bases). The CDR3 is made up of 12 amino acids. From germline, CDR1 is SGHNT and CDR2 YENEEA. Here the CDR3 DNA reads TGTGCCAGCAGCTCGATGGGGCCTGAGGCTTTCTTT. Translation gives CASSSMGPEAFF.

This clonotype was observed many times. The rearrangement joins TRBV12-3 or TRBV12-4 to TRBJ2-3; 7 bases are a match to TRBD1. This CDR3 contains 15 residues. V lost 2 bases, J lost 5 bases, and 7 bases stayed unmatched. CDR3 amino acids: CASSLTLQGKDTQYF. CDR3 nucleotide sequence: TGTGCCAGCAGTTTAACTCTACAGGGGAAAGATACGCAGTATTTT.

In the case of this clonotype: This may be a read error: a much more frequent sequence differs by one nucleotide. The rearrangement links TRBV24-1 to TRBJ1-5; D remains ambiguous. The CDR3 covers 14 residues. In germline, CDR1 is KGHDR, CDR2 SFDVKD. Here the CDR3 reads CATSVTELSQPRHF. The CDR3 bases are TGTGCCACCAGTGTAACAGAGCTGAGTCAGCCCCGGCATTTT.

The chain combines TRBV29-1 with TRBJ1-2; D possibly corresponds to TRBD1 (6 bases). The CDR3 has 17 amino acids. CDR1 is SQVTM and CDR2 is ANQGSEA in the germline V gene. V lost 0 bases, J lost 5 bases, and 22 bases lay in between. In nucleotides, the CDR3 is TGCAGCGTTGAAGATTGGGGACATCGAGGTGTGGAGTATGGCTACACCTTC. Amino acid sequence: CSVEDWGHRGVEYGYTF.

The sample holds a few counts of this clonotype. This rearrangement joins TRBV10-3 to TRBJ2-3, with 9 bases aligning to TRBD2. Trimming took 6 bases from V and 2 from J; bases not matched to a gene: 9. This CDR3 has 16 residues. The V gene's germline CDR1 is ENHRY and CDR2 SYGVKD. The CDR3 nucleotides are TGTGCCATCAGGGACAGTAGCGGGAGAGCCACAGATACGCAGTATTTT. This translates into CAIRDSSGRATDTQYF.

The rearrangement joins TRBV5-6 to TRBJ2-7; tentatively, D is TRBD1 or TRBD2 (6 bases each). The CDR3 contains 16 residues. The V gene lost 4 bases and the J gene lost 3 bases, with 20 bases spanning the gap. CDR1 is SGHDT and CDR2 is YYEEEE in the germline V gene. CDR3 region: CASSGGTSRFLYEQYF. The CDR3 nucleotides read TGTGCCAGCAGCGGCGGGACATCGAGGTTTCTCTACGAGCAGTACTTC.

As to this clonotype: A much more abundant neighbour one base away suggests this may be a read error. The V gene is TRBV29-1, the J gene TRBJ2-1; 8 nucleotides align to TRBD1. Per the germline V gene, CDR1 is SQVTM and CDR2 is ANQGSEA. The CDR3 totals 14 residues. The CDR3 loop reads CSVESDRAYNVQFF. DNA for the CDR3: TGCAGCGTTGAGTCGGACAGGGCCTACAATGTGCAGTTCTTC.

The V and J genes are TRBV15 and TRBJ2-1, with D perhaps TRBD1 or TRBD2 (5 bases each). The CDR3 totals 15 residues. Trimming took 0 bases from V and 6 from J, leaving 12 bases between them. Looked up from germline, CDR1 is LNHNV and CDR2 is YYDKDF (reference sequence). This CDR3 is CATSREPGPTNEQFF. The CDR3 bases are TGTGCCACCAGCAGAGAGCCGGGACCGACCAATGAGCAGTTCTTC. Supplemented by reference TRBV15 and TRBJ2-1, the full variable domain reads DAMVIQNPRYQVTQFGKPVTLSCSQTLNHNVMYWYQQKSSQAPKLLFHYYDKDFNNEADTPDNFQSRRPNTSFCFLDIRSPGLGDTAMYLCATSREPGPTNEQFFGPGTRLTVL.

The V call is TRBV15, the J call TRBJ2-3; 7 positions match TRBD2. The germline gives CDR1 LNHNV, CDR2 YYDKDF (reference sequence). The CDR3 runs 18 residues. Trimming at V came to 3 bases and at J to 4 bases, leaving 16 bases not matched to a gene. The CDR3 loop is CATSSQRDRPPASDTQYF. In DNA form, the CDR3 reads TGTGCCACCAGCAGCCAGCGGGATCGCCCCCCAGCCTCAGATACGCAGTATTTT. The full variable domain, rest sourced from reference TRBV15 and TRBJ2-3, is DAMVIQNPRYQVTQFGKPVTLSCSQTLNHNVMYWYQQKSSQAPKLLFHYYDKDFNNEADTPDNFQSRRPNTSFCFLDIRSPGLGDTAMYLCATSSQRDRPPASDTQYFGPGTRLTVL.

Worth noting for this clonotype: One base away lies a much larger clone, so this may be a sequencing read error. This CDR3 is CAISNMTGMTEAFF. In DNA form, the CDR3 reads TGTGCCATCAGCAACATGACAGGTATGACTGAAGCTTTCTTT. This chain uses TRBV21-1 with TRBJ1-1; the table's D call of TRBD1 was not tested on the DNA. TRBV21-1 is a recognized pseudogene. The CDR3 covers 14 residues.

This CDR3 reads CASSRSGWGLATYEQYF. CDR3 DNA: TGTGCCAGCAGCCGGAGTGGTTGGGGACTAGCGACATACGAGCAGTACTTC. The chain couples TRBV13 to TRBJ2-7; TRBD2 matches at 10 bases. Germline CDR1 and CDR2: PRHDT and FYEKMQ (reference sequence). The CDR3 spans 17 residues. The J segment lost 4 bases and the V segment lost 5 bases, leaving 14 bases of the junction unmatched.

In its sample, this clonotype was seen a few times. This chain links TRBV19 with TRBJ2-1; D perhaps matches TRBD2 (5 bases). Trimming removed 5 bases at V and 0 bases at J, with 14 bases between. The length of the CDR3 is 16 residues. Looked up from germline, CDR1 is LNHDA and CDR2 is SQIVND (reference sequence). The CDR3, as DNA: TGTGCCAGTAGTCCCCCCCAGCGGCTCTCCTACAATGAGCAGTTCTTC. Translated: CASSPPQRLSYNEQFF.

Comments on this clonotype: It may be a read error: a sequence one base away is much more abundant. The V gene is TRBV6-2 or TRBV6-3, the J gene TRBJ2-7; tentative D call: TRBD2 (5 bases). The CDR3 contains 14 residues. Germline CDR1 MNHEY, CDR2 SVGEGT. CDR3 loop: CASSYWQRPYEEYF. The CDR3 DNA is TGTGCCAGCAGTTACTGGCAGCGGCCCTACGAGGAGTACTTC.

The V call is TRBV29-1, the J call TRBJ2-1; the D is unclear. This CDR3 is 14 amino acids long. V was pared by 3 bases and J by 5 bases, with 14 bases between. Germline V gene data show CDR1 as SQVTM and CDR2 as ANQGSEA. The CDR3: CSVDPPVGNNEQFF. Written as DNA, the CDR3 is TGCAGCGTTGACCCACCGGTGGGTAACAATGAGCAGTTCTTC.

V is TRBV20-1 and J is TRBJ2-7; TRBD2 aligns across 8 bases. In germline, CDR1 is DFQATT, CDR2 SNEGSKA (reference sequence). There are 13 residues in the CDR3. V lost 6 bases and J lost 0; bases outside the gene matches: 4. The CDR3 coding sequence is TGCAGTGCAGGCAGCGGGAGCTCCTACGAGCAGTACTTC. Translated, it gives CSAGSGSSYEQYF.

This clonotype was seen at least ten times. The J gene is TRBJ2-7, the V gene TRBV7-2, with 8 bases identical to TRBD1. CDR3 length equals 15 residues. Germline trimming cut 5 bases from V and 3 bases from J; bases unmatched to any gene: 9. Germline CDR1 SGHTA, CDR2 FQGNSA. The DNA for the CDR3 is TGTGCCAGCAGCCCAGGACAGGGAAGAGACTACGAGCAGTACTTC. It encodes CASSPGQGRDYEQYF.

This clonotype came up a few times. Germline and junction disagree at one end, which may indicate a read error. The chain recombines TRBV5-3 with TRBJ2-7; TRBD2 might be the D (6 bases). TRBV5-3 is reported as an ORF; its role is uncertain. The CDR3 consists of 13 residues. CDR3 DNA: TGTGCCAGCAGCTTGTCTAGCGAGTACGAGCAGTACTTC. Translated: CASSLSSEYEQYF.

Note on this clonotype: It is likely a read error, because the conserved phenylalanine at the end of the CDR3 is missing. The chain is built from TRBV7-9 and TRBJ2-7; D gene uncertain. Trimming took 4 bases from V and 3 from J, leaving 4 bases between them. Germline V CDR1 and CDR2: SEHNR, FQNEAQ (reference sequence). There are 11 residues in the CDR3. CDR3 DNA sequence: TGTGCCAGCAGCTCCGTCTACGAGCAGTACCTC. Protein sequence: CASSSVYEQYL.

The V call is TRBV5-6, the J call TRBJ2-5, with no clear D. Between the trimmed V and J ends, which lost 1 base and 1 base, there was a span of 17 bases. CDR3 length: 17 residues. Germline V CDR1 and CDR2: SGHDT, YYEEEE. CDR3 sequence reads: CASSLIGETRVQETQYF. For the CDR3, the DNA is TGTGCCAGCAGCTTGATAGGTGAAACAAGGGTCCAAGAGACCCAGTACTTC.

This clonotype occurred many times. The chain uses TRBV7-9 and TRBJ2-5; 8 positions agree with TRBD1. CDR3 length: 15 residues. Germline assignment: CDR1 SEHNR and CDR2 FQNEAQ (reference sequence). Trimming at V came to 5 bases and at J to 4 bases, leaving 9 bases not matched to a gene. The chain's CDR3 is CASSPKDRERETQYF. The CDR3 nucleotides are TGTGCCAGCAGCCCTAAGGACAGGGAGAGAGAGACCCAGTACTTC. The whole variable domain, filled in from reference TRBV7-9 and TRBJ2-5, reads DTGVSQNPRHKITKRGQNVTFRCDPISEHNRLYWYRQTLGQGPEFLTYFQNEAQLEKSRLLSDRFSAERPKGSFSTLEIQRTEQGDSAMYLCASSPKDRERETQYFGPGTRLLVL.

The rearrangement joins TRBV27 to TRBJ2-1; TRBD2 aligns across 15 bases. V lost 5 bases, J lost 9 bases, and 8 bases stayed unmatched. The germline V gene has CDR1 MNHEY and CDR2 SMNVEV (reference sequence). The CDR3 has 16 residues. CDR3 DNA sequence: TGTGCCAGCAGTCCCACCGGGACTAGCGGGAGGTTTGAGCAGTTCTTC. Translating it yields CASSPTGTSGRFEQFF.

This clonotype was picked up a small number of times. A read error is likely, as this CDR3 ends without the conserved phenylalanine or tryptophan. The V gene is TRBV18, the J gene TRBJ2-7, with a possible D match to TRBD2 (6 bases). Trimming removed 3 bases from V and 0 bases from J, with 12 bases in between. Germline V gene lookup returns CDR1 KGHSH and CDR2 LQKENI. The CDR3 is 15 residues long. CDR3 nucleotides: TGTGCCAGCTCACCGGAGGGCGCCAGCTCCTACGAGCAGTACTAC. The encoded protein is CASSPEGASSYEQYY.